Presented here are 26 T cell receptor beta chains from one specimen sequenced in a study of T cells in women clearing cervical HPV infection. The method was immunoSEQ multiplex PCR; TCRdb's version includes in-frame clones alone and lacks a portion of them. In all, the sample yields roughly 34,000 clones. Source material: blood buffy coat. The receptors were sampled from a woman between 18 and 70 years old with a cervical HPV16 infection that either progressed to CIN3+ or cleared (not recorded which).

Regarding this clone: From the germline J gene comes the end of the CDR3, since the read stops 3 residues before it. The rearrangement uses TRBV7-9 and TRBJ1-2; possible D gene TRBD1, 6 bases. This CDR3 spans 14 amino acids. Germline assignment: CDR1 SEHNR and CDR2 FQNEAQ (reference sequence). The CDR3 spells CASSFRVRDNDYTF. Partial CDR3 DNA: TGTGCCAGCAGCTTCAGGGTTAGGGACAATGAC.

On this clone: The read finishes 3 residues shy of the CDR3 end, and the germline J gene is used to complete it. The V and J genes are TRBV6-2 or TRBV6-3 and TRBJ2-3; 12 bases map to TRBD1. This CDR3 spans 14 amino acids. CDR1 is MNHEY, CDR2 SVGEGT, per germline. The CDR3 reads CASSTPGTGGSQYF. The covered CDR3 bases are TGTGCCAGCAGCACGCCCGGGACAGGGGGCTCG.

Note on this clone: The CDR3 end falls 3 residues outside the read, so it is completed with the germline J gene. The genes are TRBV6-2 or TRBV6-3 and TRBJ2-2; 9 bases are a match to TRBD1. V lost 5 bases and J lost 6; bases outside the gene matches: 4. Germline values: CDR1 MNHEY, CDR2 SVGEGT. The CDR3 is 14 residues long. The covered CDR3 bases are TGTGCCAGCAGTGGACAGGGGATTGCCGGGGAG. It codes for CASSGQGIAGE. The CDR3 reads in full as CASSGQGIAGELFF.

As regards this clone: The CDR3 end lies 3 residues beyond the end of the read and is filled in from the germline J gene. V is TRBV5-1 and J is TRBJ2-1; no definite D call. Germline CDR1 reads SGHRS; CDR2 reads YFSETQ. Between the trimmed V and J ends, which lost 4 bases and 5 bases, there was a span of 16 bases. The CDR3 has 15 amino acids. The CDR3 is CASSPLGLDNNEQFF. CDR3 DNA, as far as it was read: TGCGCCAGCAGCCCTTTAGGTCTTGACAACAATGAG.

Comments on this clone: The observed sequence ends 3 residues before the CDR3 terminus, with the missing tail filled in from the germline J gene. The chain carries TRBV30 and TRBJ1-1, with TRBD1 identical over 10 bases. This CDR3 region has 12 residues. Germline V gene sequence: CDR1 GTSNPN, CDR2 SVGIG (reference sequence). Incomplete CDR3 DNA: TGTGCCTGGAGTCACTCGACAGGGGGC. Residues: CAWSHSTGG. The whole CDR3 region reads CAWSHSTGGAFF.

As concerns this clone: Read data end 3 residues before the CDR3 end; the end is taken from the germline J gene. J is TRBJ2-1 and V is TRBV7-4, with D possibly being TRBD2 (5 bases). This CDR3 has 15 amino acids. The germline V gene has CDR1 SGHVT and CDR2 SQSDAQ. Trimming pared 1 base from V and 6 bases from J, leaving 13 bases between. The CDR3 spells CASSLDSSGRNEQFF. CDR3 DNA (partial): TGTGCCAGCAGCTTAGATTCGAGCGGTCGCAATGAG.

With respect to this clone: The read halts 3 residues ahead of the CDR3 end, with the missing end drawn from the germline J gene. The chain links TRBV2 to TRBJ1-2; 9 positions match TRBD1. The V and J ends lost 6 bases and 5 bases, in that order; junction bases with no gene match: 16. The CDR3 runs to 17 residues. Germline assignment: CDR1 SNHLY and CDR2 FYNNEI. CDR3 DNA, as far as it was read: TGTGCCAGCAGCCACGACGGACAGGGGATAACACTTTATGGC. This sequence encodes CASSHDGQGITLYG. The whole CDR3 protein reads CASSHDGQGITLYGYTF.

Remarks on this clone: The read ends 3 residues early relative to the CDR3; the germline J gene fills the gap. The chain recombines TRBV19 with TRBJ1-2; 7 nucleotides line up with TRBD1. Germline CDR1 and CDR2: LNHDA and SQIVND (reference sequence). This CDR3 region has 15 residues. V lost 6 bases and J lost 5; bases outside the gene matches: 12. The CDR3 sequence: CASSQSTGRKYGYTF. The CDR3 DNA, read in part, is TGTGCCAGTAGCCAATCGACAGGGAGGAAATATGGC.

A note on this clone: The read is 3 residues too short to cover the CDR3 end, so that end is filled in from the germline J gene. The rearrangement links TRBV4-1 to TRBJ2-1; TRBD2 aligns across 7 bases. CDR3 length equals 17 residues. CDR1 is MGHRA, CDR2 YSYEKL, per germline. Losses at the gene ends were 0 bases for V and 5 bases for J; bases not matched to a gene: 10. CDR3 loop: CASSQDWASGGNNEQFF. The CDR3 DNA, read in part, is TGCGCCAGCAGCCAAGATTGGGCTAGCGGAGGCAACAATGAG.

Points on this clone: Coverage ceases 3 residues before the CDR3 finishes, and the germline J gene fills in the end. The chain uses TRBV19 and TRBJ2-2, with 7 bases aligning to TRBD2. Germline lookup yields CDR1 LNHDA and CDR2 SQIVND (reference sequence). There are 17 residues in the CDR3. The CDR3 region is CAARSRKRDATNEKLFF. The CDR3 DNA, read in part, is TGTGCCGCCAGATCACGGAAGCGGGACGCAACTAATGAAAAG.

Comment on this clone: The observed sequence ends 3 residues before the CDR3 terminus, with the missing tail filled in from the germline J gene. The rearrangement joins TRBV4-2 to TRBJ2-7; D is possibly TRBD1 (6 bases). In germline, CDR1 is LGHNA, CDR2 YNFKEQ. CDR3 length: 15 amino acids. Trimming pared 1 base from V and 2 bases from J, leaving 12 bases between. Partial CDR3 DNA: TGTGCCAGCAGCCAAGGATCATCAGGGGCCTACGAG. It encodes CASSQGSSGAYE. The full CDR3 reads CASSQGSSGAYEQYF.

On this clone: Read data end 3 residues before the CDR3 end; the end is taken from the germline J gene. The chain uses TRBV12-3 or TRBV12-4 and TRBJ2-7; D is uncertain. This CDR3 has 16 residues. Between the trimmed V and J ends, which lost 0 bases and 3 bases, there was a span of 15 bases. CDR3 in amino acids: CASSLAIQANLYEQYF. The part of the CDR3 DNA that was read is TGTGCCAGCAGTTTAGCGATCCAGGCCAACCTCTACGAG.

The CDR3 sequence is CSASPLAEQETQYF. Incomplete CDR3 DNA: TGCAGTGCTAGTCCATTAGCGGAACAAGAGACC. The V and J genes are TRBV20-1 and TRBJ2-5; D perhaps matches TRBD2 (6 bases). With the read ending 3 residues before the CDR3 end, the germline J gene is used to fill in that end. Germline V gene data show CDR1 as DFQATT and CDR2 as SNEGSKA (reference sequence). V dropped 3 bases and J dropped 2 bases, with 13 bases sitting between them. The length of the CDR3 is 14 residues.

Incomplete CDR3 DNA: TGTGCCAGCAGTGGACAGGGGATAAGCTACGAG. This gives the protein CASSGQGISYE. The CDR3 reads in full as CASSGQGISYEQYF. This chain connects TRBV6-1 to TRBJ2-7; 8 positions agree with TRBD1. With the read ending 3 residues before the CDR3 end, the germline J gene is used to fill in that end. This CDR3 is 14 amino acids long. V dropped 4 bases and J dropped 3; count of bases not matched to a gene: 5. From germline, CDR1 is MNHNS and CDR2 SASEGT.

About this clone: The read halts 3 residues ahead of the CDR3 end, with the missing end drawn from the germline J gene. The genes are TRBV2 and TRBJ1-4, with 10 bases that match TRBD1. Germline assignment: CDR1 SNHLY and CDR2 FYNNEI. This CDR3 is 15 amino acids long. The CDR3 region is CASSKDRGRNSPLFF. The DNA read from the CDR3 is TGTGCCAGCAGTAAAGACAGGGGGCGCAATTCACCA.

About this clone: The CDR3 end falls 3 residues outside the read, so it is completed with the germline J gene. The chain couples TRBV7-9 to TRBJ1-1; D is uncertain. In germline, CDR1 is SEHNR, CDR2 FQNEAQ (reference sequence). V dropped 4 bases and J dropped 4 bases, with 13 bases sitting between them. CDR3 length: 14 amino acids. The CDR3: CASSSTSLGTEAFF. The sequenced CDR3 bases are TGTGCCAGCAGCTCGACTTCCTTGGGCACTGAA.

The CDR3 DNA, read in part, is TGTGCCTGGATCCAGAGAGGTGCTGAA. This encodes CAWIQRGAE. In full, the CDR3 is CAWIQRGAEAFF. The gene calls are TRBV30 and TRBJ1-1; D not resolved. The read finishes 3 residues shy of the CDR3 end, and the germline J gene is used to complete it. V lost 4 bases and J lost 6, with 12 bases in between. Germline values: CDR1 GTSNPN, CDR2 SVGIG (reference sequence). This CDR3 is 12 amino acids long.

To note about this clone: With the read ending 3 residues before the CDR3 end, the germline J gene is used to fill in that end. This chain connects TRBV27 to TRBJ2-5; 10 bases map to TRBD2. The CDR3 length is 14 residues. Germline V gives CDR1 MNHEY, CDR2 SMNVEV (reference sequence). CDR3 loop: CASSIGAGGGTQYF. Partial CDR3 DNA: TGTGCCAGCAGTATAGGAGCGGGGGGGGGAACC.

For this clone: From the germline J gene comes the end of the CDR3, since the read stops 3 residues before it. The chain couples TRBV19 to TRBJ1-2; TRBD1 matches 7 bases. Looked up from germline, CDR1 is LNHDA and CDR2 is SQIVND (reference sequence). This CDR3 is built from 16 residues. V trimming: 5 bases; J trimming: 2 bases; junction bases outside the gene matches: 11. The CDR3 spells CASSLTQGWSNYGYTF. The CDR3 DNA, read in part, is TGTGCCAGTAGTTTAACACAGGGGTGGTCCAACTATGGC.

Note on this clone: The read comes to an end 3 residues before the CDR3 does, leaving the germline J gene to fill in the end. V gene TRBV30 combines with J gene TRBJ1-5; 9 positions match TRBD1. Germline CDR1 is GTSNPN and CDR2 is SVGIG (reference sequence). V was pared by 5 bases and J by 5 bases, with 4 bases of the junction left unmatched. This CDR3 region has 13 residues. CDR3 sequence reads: CAWGDREDQPQHF. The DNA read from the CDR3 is TGTGCCTGGGGGGACAGGGAAGATCAGCCC.

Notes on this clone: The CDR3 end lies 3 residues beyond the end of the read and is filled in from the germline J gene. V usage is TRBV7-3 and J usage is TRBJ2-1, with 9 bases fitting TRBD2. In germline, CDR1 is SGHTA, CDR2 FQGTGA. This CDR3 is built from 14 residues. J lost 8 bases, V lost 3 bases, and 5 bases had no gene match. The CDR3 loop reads CASSFAGGPYEQFF. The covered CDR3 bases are TGTGCCAGCAGCTTTGCGGGGGGGCCGTATGAG. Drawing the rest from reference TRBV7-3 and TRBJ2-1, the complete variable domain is GAGVSQTPSNKVTEKGKYVELRCDPISGHTALYWYRQSLGQGPEFLIYFQGTGAADDSGLPNDRFFAVRPEGSVSTLKIQRTERGDSAVYLCASSFAGGPYEQFFGPGTRLTVL.

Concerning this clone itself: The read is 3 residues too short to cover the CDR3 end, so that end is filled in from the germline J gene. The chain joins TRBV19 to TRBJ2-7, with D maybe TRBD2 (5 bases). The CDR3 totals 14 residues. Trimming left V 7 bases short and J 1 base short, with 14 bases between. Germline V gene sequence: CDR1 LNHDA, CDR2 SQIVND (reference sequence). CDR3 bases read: TGTGCCAGTAAATCTAGCCCCAATTCCTACGAG. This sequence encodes CASKSSPNSYE. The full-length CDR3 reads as CASKSSPNSYEQYF.

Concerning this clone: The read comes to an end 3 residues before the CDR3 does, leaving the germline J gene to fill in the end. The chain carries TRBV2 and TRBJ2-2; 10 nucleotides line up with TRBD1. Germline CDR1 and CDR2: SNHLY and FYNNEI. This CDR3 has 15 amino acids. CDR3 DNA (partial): TGTGCCAGCACAGAGGACAGGGGGGCTAATGAAAAG. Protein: CASTEDRGANEK. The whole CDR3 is CASTEDRGANEKLFF. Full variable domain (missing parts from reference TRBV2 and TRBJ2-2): EPEVTQTPSHQVTQMGQEVILRCVPISNHLYFYWYRQILGQKVEFLVSFYNNEISEKSEIFDDQFSVERPDGSNFTLKIRSTKLEDSAMYFCASTEDRGANEKLFFGEGSRLTVL.

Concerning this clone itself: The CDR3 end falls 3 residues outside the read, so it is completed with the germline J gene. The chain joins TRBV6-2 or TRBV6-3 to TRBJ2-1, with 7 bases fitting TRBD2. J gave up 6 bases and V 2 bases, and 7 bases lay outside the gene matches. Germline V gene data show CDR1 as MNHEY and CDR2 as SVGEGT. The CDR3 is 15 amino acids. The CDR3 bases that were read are TGTGCCAGCAGTTACGGACTAGAGGTTTTCAATGAG. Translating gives CASSYGLEVFNE. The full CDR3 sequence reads CASSYGLEVFNEQFF.

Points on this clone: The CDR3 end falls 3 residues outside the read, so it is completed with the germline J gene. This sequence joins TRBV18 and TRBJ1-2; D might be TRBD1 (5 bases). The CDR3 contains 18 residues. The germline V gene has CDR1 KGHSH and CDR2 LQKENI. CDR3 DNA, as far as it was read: TGTGCCAGCTCACCAGGGACTAGCGGGACCATCCACTACAATGAC. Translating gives CASSPGTSGTIHYND. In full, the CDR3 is CASSPGTSGTIHYNDYTF.

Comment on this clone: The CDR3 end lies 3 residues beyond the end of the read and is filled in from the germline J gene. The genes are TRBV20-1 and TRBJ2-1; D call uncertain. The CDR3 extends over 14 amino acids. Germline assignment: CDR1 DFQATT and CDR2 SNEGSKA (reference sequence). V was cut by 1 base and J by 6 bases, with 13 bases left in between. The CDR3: CSARGSNRVNEQFF. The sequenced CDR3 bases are TGCAGTGCTAGAGGTAGTAATCGCGTCAATGAG.